This T cell receptor beta chain was observed in a study of blood T cell repertoires in COVID-19. The wider study: Acute-phase and convalescent COVID-19 samples originated in the United States, Italy and Spain. Nucleic acid was either cDNA or gDNA, and it came from T cells, B-cell-depleted T cells, or PBMCs.

The authors' processing: Amplification with reference gene primers provided the estimates of nucleated cell counts. The method was immunoSEQ multiplex PCR; TCRdb's version includes in-frame clones alone and lacks a portion of them. V and J calls and clone size are given by that table; D and trimming were obtained from the DNA. The data contain around 260,000 clones, over 65% of them seen just once; the ten biggest clones take up less than 6%. J was trimmed by 8 bases and V by 3 bases; bases with no gene match: 14. In germline, CDR1 is SEHNR, CDR2 FQNEAQ (reference sequence). This CDR3 spans 19 amino acids.

The specimen sequenced was peripheral blood. V is TRBV7-9 and J is TRBJ2-1; 15 bases are a match to TRBD2. This clonotype was obtained from a man between 60 and 70 years old who had recovered from COVID-19. This chain's CDR3 is CASSFKGRAGTSGRHEQFF. The CDR3 DNA follows: TGTGCCAGCAGCTTCAAAGGGCGGGCGGGGACTAGCGGGAGGCATGAGCAGTTCTTC.